The 9 T cell receptor beta chains below were found in one sample sequenced in a study of cytomegalovirus exposure and HLA in healthy donors. The PCR used 60 Vbeta and 13 Jbeta primers. Libraries were prepared by immunoSEQ multiplex PCR; TCRdb keeps only in-frame clonotypes and omits some of them. The data hold under 170,000 clones, with about three fifths observed a single time. The sequenced sample was PBMCs. The receptors originated from a woman aged 55-75 years in good health and CMV-seropositive.

This clone has a handful of counts. This chain connects TRBV6-6 to TRBJ2-7; D call uncertain. There are 13 residues in the CDR3. CDR1 is MNHNY and CDR2 is SVGAGI in the germline V gene (reference sequence). V was clipped by 7 bases and J by 7 bases, with 17 bases between them. The CDR3, as DNA: TGTGCCAGCAAAAAGGTAGAACAGCCGGAGCAGTACTTC. The encoded protein is CASKKVEQPEQYF.

The chain has TRBV28 and TRBJ2-1, with 7 nucleotides matching TRBD1. Losses at the gene ends were 8 bases for V and 3 bases for J; bases not matched to a gene: 7. The length of the CDR3 is 14 residues. Germline CDR1 reads MDHEN; CDR2 reads SYDVKM. For the CDR3, the DNA is TGTGCCAGCGACAAGAGGGGGCACTACAATGAGCAGTTCTTC. Translating it yields CASDKRGHYNEQFF.

This chain joins TRBV6-5 and TRBJ2-3, with TRBD1 as a possible D gene (6 bases). The germline V gene encodes CDR1 MNHEY and CDR2 SVGAGI. The CDR3 contains 15 residues. V lost 7 bases, J lost 4 bases, and 18 bases lay in between. For the CDR3, the DNA is TGTGCCAGCAAACAGGGCGCAAGGACCCCAGATACGCAGTATTTT. It encodes CASKQGARTPDTQYF.

The chain links TRBV5-4 to TRBJ1-6; D is possibly TRBD1 (6 bases). The V and J ends lost 0 bases and 9 bases respectively, with 10 bases between them. This CDR3 region has 14 residues. Germline CDR1 and CDR2: SGHNT and YYREEE (reference sequence). The CDR3, as DNA: TGTGCCAGCAGCTTGGCCCAAGGGGGTTCACCCCTCCACTTT. It translates to CASSLAQGGSPLHF.

The gene calls are TRBV28 and TRBJ2-1; 8 bases agree with TRBD1. V was clipped by 5 bases and J by 5 bases; unmatched bases: 5. The CDR3 covers 14 residues. Per the germline V gene, CDR1 is MDHEN and CDR2 is SYDVKM. This chain's CDR3 is CASSPDREDNEQFF. In nucleotides, the CDR3 is TGTGCCAGCAGTCCGGACAGGGAAGACAATGAGCAGTTCTTC.

This chain uses TRBV5-1 with TRBJ2-1, with a possible D match to TRBD2 (5 bases). The CDR3 extends over 17 amino acids. Germline CDR1 reads SGHRS; CDR2 reads YFSETQ. The ends were cut back, 4 bases at V and 0 bases at J, with 17 bases in the middle. CDR3 amino acids: CASSGSRSGFSYNEQFF. CDR3 DNA: TGCGCCAGCAGCGGGTCCAGGTCGGGATTCTCCTACAATGAGCAGTTCTTC.

V is TRBV7-9 and J is TRBJ2-7; TRBD2 matches 8 bases. The CDR3 has 15 residues. After removal of 3 bases from V and 1 base from J, the junction contained 5 bases not matched to a gene. In germline, CDR1 is SEHNR, CDR2 FQNEAQ (reference sequence). This CDR3 is CASSFSGSLSYEQYF. The CDR3 DNA sequence: TGTGCCAGCAGCTTCAGCGGGAGTCTGTCCTACGAGCAGTACTTC.

The chain has TRBV6-5 and TRBJ2-7; D unresolved. This CDR3 region has 14 residues. The V end was cut by 4 bases, the J end by 0 bases, with 10 bases between. Germline V lookup: CDR1 MNHEY, CDR2 SVGAGI. The CDR3 DNA reads TGTGCCAGCAGTTGGGCCTCTAACTCCTACGAGCAGTACTTC. It translates to CASSWASNSYEQYF.

This sequence joins TRBV28 and TRBJ1-2; D not resolved. CDR3 length equals 14 residues. The V gene lost 5 bases and the J gene lost 4 bases, with 14 bases spanning the gap. CDR1 and CDR2 (germline): MDHEN, SYDVKM. The CDR3 protein is CASSQPPPGYGYTF. The CDR3 DNA reads TGTGCCAGCAGTCAACCCCCACCGGGCTATGGCTACACCTTC.